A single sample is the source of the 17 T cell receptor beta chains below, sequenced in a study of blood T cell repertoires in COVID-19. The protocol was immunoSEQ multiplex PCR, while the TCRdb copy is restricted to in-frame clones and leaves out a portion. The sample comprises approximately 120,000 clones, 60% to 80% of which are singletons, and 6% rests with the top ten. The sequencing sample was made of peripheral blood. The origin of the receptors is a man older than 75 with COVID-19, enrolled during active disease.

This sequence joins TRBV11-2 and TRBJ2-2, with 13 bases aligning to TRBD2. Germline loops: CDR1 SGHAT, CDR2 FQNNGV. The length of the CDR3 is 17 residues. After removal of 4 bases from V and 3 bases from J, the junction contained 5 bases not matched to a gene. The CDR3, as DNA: TGTGCCAGCAGCTCCACTAGCGGGAGGGCCTACACCGGGGAGCTGTTTTTT. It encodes CASSSTSGRAYTGELFF.

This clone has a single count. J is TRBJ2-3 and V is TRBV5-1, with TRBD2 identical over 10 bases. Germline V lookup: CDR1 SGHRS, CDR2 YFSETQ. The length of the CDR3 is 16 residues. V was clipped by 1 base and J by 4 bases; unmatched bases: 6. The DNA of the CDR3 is TGCGCCAGCAGCTTGTCGTCTAGCGGGAGCGCAGATACGCAGTATTTT. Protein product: CASSLSSSGSADTQYF.

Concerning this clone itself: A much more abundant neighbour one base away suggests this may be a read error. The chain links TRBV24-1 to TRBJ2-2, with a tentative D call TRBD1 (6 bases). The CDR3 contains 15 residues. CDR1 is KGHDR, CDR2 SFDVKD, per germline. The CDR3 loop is CVTSDRTVPTGELFF. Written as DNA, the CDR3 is TGTGTCACCAGTGACAGGACAGTACCAACCGGGGAGCTGTTTTTT.

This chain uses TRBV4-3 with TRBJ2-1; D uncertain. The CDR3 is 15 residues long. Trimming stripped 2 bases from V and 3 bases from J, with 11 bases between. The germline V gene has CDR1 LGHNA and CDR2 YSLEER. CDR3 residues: CASSQQPTGYNEQFF. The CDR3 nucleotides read TGCGCCAGCAGCCAACAACCCACTGGCTACAATGAGCAGTTCTTC.

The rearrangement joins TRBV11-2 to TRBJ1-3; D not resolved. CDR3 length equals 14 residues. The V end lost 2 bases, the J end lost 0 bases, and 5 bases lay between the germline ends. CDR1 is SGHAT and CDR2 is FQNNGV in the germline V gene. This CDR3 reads CASSLLISGNTIYF. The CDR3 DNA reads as TGTGCCAGCAGCTTATTAATCTCTGGAAACACCATATATTTT.

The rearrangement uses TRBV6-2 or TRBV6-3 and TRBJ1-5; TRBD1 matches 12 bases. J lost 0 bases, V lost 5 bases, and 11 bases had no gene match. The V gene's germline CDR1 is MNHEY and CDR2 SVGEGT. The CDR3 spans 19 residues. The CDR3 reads CASSTPGQGALYSNQPQHF. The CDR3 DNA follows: TGTGCCAGCAGTACTCCGGGACAGGGGGCCCTTTATAGCAATCAGCCCCAGCATTTT.

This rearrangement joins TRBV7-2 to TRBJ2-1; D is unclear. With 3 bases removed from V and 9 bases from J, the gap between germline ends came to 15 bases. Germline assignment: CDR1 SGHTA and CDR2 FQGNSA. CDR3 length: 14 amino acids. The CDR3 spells CASSLGLEIPEQFF. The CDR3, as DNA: TGTGCCAGCAGCTTGGGTCTGGAGATTCCTGAGCAGTTCTTC.

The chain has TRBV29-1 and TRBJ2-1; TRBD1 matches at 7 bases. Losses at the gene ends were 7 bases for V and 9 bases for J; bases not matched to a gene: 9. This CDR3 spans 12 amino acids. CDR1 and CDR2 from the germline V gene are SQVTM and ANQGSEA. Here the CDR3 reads CSGLTGVGEQFF. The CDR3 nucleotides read TGCAGCGGCCTCACAGGGGTCGGTGAGCAGTTCTTC.

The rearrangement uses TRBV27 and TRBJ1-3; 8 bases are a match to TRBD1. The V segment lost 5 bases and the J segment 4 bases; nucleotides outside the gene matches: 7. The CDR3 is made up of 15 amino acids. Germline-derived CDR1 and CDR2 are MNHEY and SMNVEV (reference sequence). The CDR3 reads CASSRAGGLGNTIYF. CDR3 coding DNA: TGTGCCAGCAGTCGCGCAGGGGGCCTCGGAAACACCATATATTTT.

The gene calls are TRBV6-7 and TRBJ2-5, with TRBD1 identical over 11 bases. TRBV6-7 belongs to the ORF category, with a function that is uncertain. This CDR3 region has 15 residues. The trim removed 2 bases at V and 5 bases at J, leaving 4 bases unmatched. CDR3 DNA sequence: TGTGCCAGCAGTTACCGGGACAGGGGGTGGGAGACCCAGTACTTC. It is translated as CASSYRDRGWETQYF.

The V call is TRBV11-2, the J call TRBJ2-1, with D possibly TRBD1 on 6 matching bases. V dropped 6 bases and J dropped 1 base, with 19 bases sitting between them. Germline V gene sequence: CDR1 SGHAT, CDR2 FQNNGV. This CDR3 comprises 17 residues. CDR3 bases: TGTGCCAGCAGATCCGTACAGGGTTTGAGGTCCTACAATGAGCAGTTCTTC. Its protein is CASRSVQGLRSYNEQFF.

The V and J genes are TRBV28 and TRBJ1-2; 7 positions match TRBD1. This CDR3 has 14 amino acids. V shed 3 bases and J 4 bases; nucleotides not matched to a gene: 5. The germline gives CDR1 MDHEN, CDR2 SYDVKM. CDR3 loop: CASSLGRGSYGYTF. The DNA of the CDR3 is TGTGCCAGCAGTTTGGGCAGGGGGAGCTATGGCTACACCTTC.

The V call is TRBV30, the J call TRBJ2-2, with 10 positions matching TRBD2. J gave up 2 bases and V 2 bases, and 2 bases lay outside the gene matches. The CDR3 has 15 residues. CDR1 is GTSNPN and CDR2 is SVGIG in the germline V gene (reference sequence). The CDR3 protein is CAWSSSGGNTGELFF. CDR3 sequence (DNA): TGTGCCTGGAGTTCTAGCGGGGGTAACACCGGGGAGCTGTTTTTT.

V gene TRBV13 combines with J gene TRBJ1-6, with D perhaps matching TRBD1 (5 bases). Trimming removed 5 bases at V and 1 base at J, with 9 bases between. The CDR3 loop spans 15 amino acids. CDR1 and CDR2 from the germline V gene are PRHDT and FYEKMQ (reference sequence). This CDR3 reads CASSDGQSYNSPLHF. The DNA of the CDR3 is TGTGCCAGCAGCGACGGACAATCCTATAATTCACCCCTCCACTTT.

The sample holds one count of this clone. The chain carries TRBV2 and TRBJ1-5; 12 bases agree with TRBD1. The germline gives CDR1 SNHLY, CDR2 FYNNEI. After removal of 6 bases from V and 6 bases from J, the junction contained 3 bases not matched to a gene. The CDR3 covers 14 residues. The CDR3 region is CASRGQGAVQPQHF. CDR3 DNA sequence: TGTGCCAGCAGGGGACAGGGGGCGGTTCAGCCCCAGCATTTT. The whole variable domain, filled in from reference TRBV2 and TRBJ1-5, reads EPEVTQTPSHQVTQMGQEVILRCVPISNHLYFYWYRQILGQKVEFLVSFYNNEISEKSEIFDDQFSVERPDGSNFTLKIRSTKLEDSAMYFCASRGQGAVQPQHFGDGTRLSIL.

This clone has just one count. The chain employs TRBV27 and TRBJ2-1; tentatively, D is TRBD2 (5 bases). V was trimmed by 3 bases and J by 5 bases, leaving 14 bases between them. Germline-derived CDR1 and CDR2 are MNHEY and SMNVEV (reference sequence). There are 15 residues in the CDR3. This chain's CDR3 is CASSFSGYENNEQFF. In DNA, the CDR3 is TGTGCCAGCAGTTTTTCGGGATACGAGAACAATGAGCAGTTCTTC.

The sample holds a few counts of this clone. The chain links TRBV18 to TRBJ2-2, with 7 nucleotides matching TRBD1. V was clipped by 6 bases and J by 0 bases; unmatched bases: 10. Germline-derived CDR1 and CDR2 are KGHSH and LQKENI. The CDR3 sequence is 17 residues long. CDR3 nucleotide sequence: TGTGCCAGCTCCCAACGGGTAGGGGGCACGAACACCGGGGAGCTGTTTTTT. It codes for CASSQRVGGTNTGELFF.